The clone carrying this T cell receptor (beta chain) is a singleton in its sample. This specimen comes from a study of blood T cell repertoires in COVID-19. At the level of the study: Spain, Italy and the United States supplied samples that represented acute and convalescent COVID-19. PBMCs, B-cell-depleted T cells, or T cells provided the cDNA or gDNA that made up the material.

In the study's own analysis: The assay estimated nucleated cells by amplifying reference gene primers. Some clones are missing from TCRdb's copy, which holds only in-frame ones; the method was immunoSEQ multiplex PCR. V, J and clone size are taken as reported in that table, and D and trimming were inferred from the DNA itself. Of approximately 150,000 clones in the sample, about 86% were seen once. V was pared by 0 bases and J by 4 bases, with 5 bases of the junction left unmatched. This CDR3 spans 16 amino acids. Germline CDR1 SGDLS, CDR2 YYNGEE. The sequenced sample consisted of peripheral blood. This clonotype originated in a woman aged 55 to 70 with acute or convalescent COVID-19. V is TRBV9 and J is TRBJ2-2, with 8 bases matching TRBD1. The CDR3 protein is CASSVGQGAGTGELFF. CDR3 nucleotides: TGTGCCAGCAGCGTAGGTCAGGGGGCAGGCACCGGGGAGCTGTTTTTT.